A selection of T cell receptor beta chains follows, all from one sample in a study of identical twins. TCRdb ran MiXCR on the 5' RACE reads and lists one entry per CDR3 protein. The sample holds some 660,000 distinct CDR3 sequences; 8.6% are singletons and the top ten take 0.75% to 1%. These records were also assigned to another study, of yellow fever vaccine responses in identical twins.

The specimen was PBMCs. The receptors come from a woman younger than 30 in good health. CDR3s include the opening cysteine and the closing phenylalanine or tryptophan. A D gene is named only where the DNA matches it firmly. Clone size is not always given. Where it is, it says once, few, many or a class for expanded clones.

abundance: NA; j_gene: TRBJ2-2; d_gene: NA; v_gene: TRBV6-2/TRBV6-3; CDR3nt: TGTGCCAGCAGACCACCTGACAGACCCGGGGAGCTGTTTTTT; CDR3aa: CASRPPDRPGELFF
abundance: NA; j_gene: TRBJ2-3; d_gene: TRBD2; v_gene: TRBV12-3/TRBV12-4; CDR3nt: TGTGCCAGCAGTTTATACAGCGGGGGGATAGATACGCAGTATTTT; CDR3aa: CASSLYSGGIDTQYF
abundance: few; j_gene: TRBJ2-7; d_gene: TRBD1; v_gene: TRBV14; CDR3nt: TGTGCCAGCAGCCAAGATCGTTTCGGGACAGGGTTCTACGAGCAGTACTTC; CDR3aa: CASSQDRFGTGFYEQYF
abundance: few; j_gene: TRBJ2-7; d_gene: TRBD1; v_gene: TRBV12-3/TRBV12-4; CDR3nt: TGTGCCAGCAGTGTAAACCCCCAGGGGGCGGCCTACGAGCAGTACTTC; CDR3aa: CASSVNPQGAAYEQYF
abundance: few; j_gene: TRBJ2-7; d_gene: TRBD1; v_gene: TRBV25-1; CDR3nt: TGTGCCAGCAGGTACAGGGGATACGAGCAGTACTTC; CDR3aa: CASRYRGYEQYF
abundance: many; j_gene: TRBJ2-1; d_gene: TRBD2; v_gene: TRBV28; CDR3nt: TGTGCCAGCGGTGGGGACTATTCCTACAATGAGCAGTTCTTC; CDR3aa: CASGGDYSYNEQFF
abundance: NA; j_gene: TRBJ2-1; d_gene: TRBD2; v_gene: TRBV5-1; CDR3nt: TGCGCCAGCAGCTTGGTAGGGACTAGCGGGGGGTCCTACAATGAGCAGTTCTTC; CDR3aa: CASSLVGTSGGSYNEQFF
abundance: NA; j_gene: TRBJ1-5; d_gene: TRBD1; v_gene: TRBV12-3/TRBV12-4; CDR3nt: TGTGCCAGCACCCGGACAGGTACAACCGATCAGCCCCAGCATTTT; CDR3aa: CASTRTGTTDQPQHF
abundance: many; j_gene: TRBJ2-1; d_gene: NA; v_gene: TRBV4-1; CDR3nt: TGCGCCAGCAGCCAAGATTTCGGGGGCTGGGGTGAGCAGTTCTTC; CDR3aa: CASSQDFGGWGEQFF
abundance: few; j_gene: TRBJ1-1; d_gene: NA; v_gene: TRBV20-1; CDR3nt: TGCAGTGCCAGTCCCCAAAAAGCTTTCTTT; CDR3aa: CSASPQKAFF
abundance: NA; j_gene: TRBJ2-3; d_gene: TRBD2; v_gene: TRBV20-1; CDR3nt: TGCAGTGCTAGAGTGGTTGCCGGTGGGACTAGCGGGGGGGCCACAGATACGCAGTATTTT; CDR3aa: CSARVVAGGTSGGATDTQYF
abundance: few; j_gene: TRBJ2-1; d_gene: TRBD2; v_gene: TRBV5-4; CDR3nt: TGTGCCAGCAGCTCCGCGGGGGGCCCGCCCTACAATGAGCAGTTCTTC; CDR3aa: CASSSAGGPPYNEQFF
abundance: NA; j_gene: TRBJ2-3; d_gene: TRBD2; v_gene: TRBV4-1; CDR3nt: TGCGCCAGCAGCCAAGATCCCCCTAGCGGGAGCTTAACAGATACGCAGTATTTT; CDR3aa: CASSQDPPSGSLTDTQYF
abundance: few; j_gene: TRBJ2-7; d_gene: NA; v_gene: TRBV25-1; CDR3nt: TGTGCCAGCAGTGCTCAGGACTCCTACGAGCAGTACTTC; CDR3aa: CASSAQDSYEQYF
abundance: NA; j_gene: TRBJ1-2; d_gene: TRBD1; v_gene: TRBV4-3; CDR3nt: TGCGCCAGCAGCCAAGATCGAACAGGGGGCTACTATGGCTACACCTTC; CDR3aa: CASSQDRTGGYYGYTF
abundance: many; j_gene: TRBJ2-7; d_gene: NA; v_gene: TRBV12-3/TRBV12-4; CDR3nt: TGTGCCAGCAGCCCGATCCCGTACGAGCAGTACTTC; CDR3aa: CASSPIPYEQYF
abundance: few; j_gene: TRBJ1-5; d_gene: NA; v_gene: TRBV10-3; CDR3nt: TGTGCCATCAGTGCGTCAGGGAGCCAGCCCCAGCATTTT; CDR3aa: CAISASGSQPQHF
abundance: NA; j_gene: TRBJ2-1; d_gene: NA; v_gene: TRBV12-3/TRBV12-4; CDR3nt: TGTGCCAGCAGTTTTAACCGGGCGGGTCACAATGAGCAGTTCTTC; CDR3aa: CASSFNRAGHNEQFF
abundance: NA; j_gene: TRBJ2-1; d_gene: TRBD2; v_gene: TRBV11-3; CDR3nt: TGTGCCAGCAGCTTAGTAGCGGGGGGAACCTACAATGAGCAGTTCTTC; CDR3aa: CASSLVAGGTYNEQFF
abundance: NA; j_gene: TRBJ2-2; d_gene: TRBD1; v_gene: TRBV6-1; CDR3nt: TGTGCCAGCGTACAGGGGCTTATCACCGGGGAGCTGTTTTTT; CDR3aa: CASVQGLITGELFF
abundance: many; j_gene: TRBJ2-3; d_gene: NA; v_gene: TRBV29-1; CDR3nt: TGCAGCGTCGGACGAGGTAGTTCCGGGAGCCCAGATACGCAGTATTTT; CDR3aa: CSVGRGSSGSPDTQYF
abundance: many; j_gene: TRBJ1-1; d_gene: NA; v_gene: TRBV12-3/TRBV12-4; CDR3nt: TGTGCCAGCAGTTTAGCTAGTGAAGCTTTCTTT; CDR3aa: CASSLASEAFF
abundance: NA; j_gene: TRBJ2-3; d_gene: NA; v_gene: TRBV20-1; CDR3nt: TGCTGTGCTAGAGTTTCCTCGGACAGCTTCACAGATACGCAGTATTTT; CDR3aa: CCARVSSDSFTDTQYF
abundance: NA; j_gene: TRBJ2-1; d_gene: TRBD2; v_gene: TRBV3-1; CDR3nt: TGTGCCAGCATGCTAGCGGGAGGGCCTTACAATGATCAGTTCTTC; CDR3aa: CASMLAGGPYNDQFF
abundance: NA; j_gene: TRBJ2-7; d_gene: NA; v_gene: TRBV30; CDR3nt: TGTGCCTGGAGTCAGGACAGCTCCTACGAGCAGTACTTC; CDR3aa: CAWSQDSSYEQYF
abundance: few; j_gene: TRBJ2-5; d_gene: NA; v_gene: TRBV3-1; CDR3nt: TGTGCCAGCAGGGACGGAGGGGGTCGAGAGACCCAGTACTTC; CDR3aa: CASRDGGGRETQYF
abundance: few; j_gene: TRBJ2-1; d_gene: TRBD1; v_gene: TRBV29-1; CDR3nt: TGCAGCGTCGACAGGGAATTGTACAATGAGCAGTTCTTC; CDR3aa: CSVDRELYNEQFF
abundance: few; j_gene: TRBJ2-7; d_gene: NA; v_gene: TRBV11-2; CDR3nt: TGTGCCAGCAGCGAATACGCGATACTTGGCAATGATATATCTTACGAGCAGTACTTC; CDR3aa: CASSEYAILGNDISYEQYF
abundance: NA; j_gene: TRBJ2-3; d_gene: TRBD2; v_gene: TRBV11-2; CDR3nt: TGTGCCAGCAGCTTGGGACTAATCCTCCAGAATACGCAGTATTTT; CDR3aa: CASSLGLILQNTQYF
abundance: few; j_gene: TRBJ2-2; d_gene: TRBD2; v_gene: TRBV5-1; CDR3nt: TGCGCCAGCAGCTTAGTCGGGACTAGCGAAAACACCGGGGAGCTGTTTTTT; CDR3aa: CASSLVGTSENTGELFF
abundance: few; j_gene: TRBJ2-1; d_gene: TRBD2; v_gene: TRBV28; CDR3nt: TGTGCCAGCAGTGTGGGGACTAGCGGGGGGCGTGAGCAGTTCTTC; CDR3aa: CASSVGTSGGREQFF
abundance: NA; j_gene: TRBJ2-1; d_gene: TRBD2; v_gene: TRBV7-2; CDR3nt: TGTGCCAGCAGCTCGTCCCTAGCGGGGCCTTACAATGAGCAGTTCTTC; CDR3aa: CASSSSLAGPYNEQFF
abundance: NA; j_gene: TRBJ2-7; d_gene: NA; v_gene: TRBV29-1; CDR3nt: TGCAGCTTTGGTTGGGGGCTCGAGCAGTACTTC; CDR3aa: CSFGWGLEQYF
abundance: NA; j_gene: TRBJ1-2; d_gene: NA; v_gene: TRBV12-3/TRBV12-4; CDR3nt: TGTGCCAGCAGTTTACCGGGTCGGAACTATGGCTACACCTTC; CDR3aa: CASSLPGRNYGYTF
abundance: many; j_gene: TRBJ2-5; d_gene: NA; v_gene: TRBV5-1; CDR3nt: TGCGCCAGCGTCCCCAGGGCAGGGGGGAGTCAAGAGACCCAGTACTTC; CDR3aa: CASVPRAGGSQETQYF
abundance: many; j_gene: TRBJ1-2; d_gene: TRBD1; v_gene: TRBV7-2; CDR3nt: TGTGCCAGCAGCTTAGCAGACAGGGTTCATGGCTACACCTTC; CDR3aa: CASSLADRVHGYTF